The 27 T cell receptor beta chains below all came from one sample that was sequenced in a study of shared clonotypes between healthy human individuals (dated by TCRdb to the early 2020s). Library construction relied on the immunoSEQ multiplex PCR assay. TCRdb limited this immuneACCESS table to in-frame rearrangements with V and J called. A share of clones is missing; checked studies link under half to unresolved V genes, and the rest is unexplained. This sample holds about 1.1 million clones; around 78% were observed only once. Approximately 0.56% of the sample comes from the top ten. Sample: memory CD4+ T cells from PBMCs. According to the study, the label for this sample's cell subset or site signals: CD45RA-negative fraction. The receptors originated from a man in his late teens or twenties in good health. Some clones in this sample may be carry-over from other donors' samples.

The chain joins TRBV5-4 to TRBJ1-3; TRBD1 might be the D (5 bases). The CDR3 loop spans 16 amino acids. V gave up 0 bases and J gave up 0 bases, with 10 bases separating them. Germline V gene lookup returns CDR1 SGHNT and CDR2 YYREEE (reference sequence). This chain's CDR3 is CASSLAGGFSGNTIYF. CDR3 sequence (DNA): TGTGCCAGCAGCTTGGCCGGGGGATTCTCTGGAAACACCATATATTTT.

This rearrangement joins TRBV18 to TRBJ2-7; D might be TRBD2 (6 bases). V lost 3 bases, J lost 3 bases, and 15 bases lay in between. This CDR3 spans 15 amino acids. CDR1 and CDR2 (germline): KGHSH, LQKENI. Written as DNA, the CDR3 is TGTGCCAGCTCACCGGGACTGGTGGGGAGCTACGAGCAGTACTTC. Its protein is CASSPGLVGSYEQYF. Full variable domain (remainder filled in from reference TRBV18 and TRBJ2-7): NAGVMQNPRHLVRRRGQEARLRCSPMKGHSHVYWYRQLPEEGLKFMVYLQKENIIDESGMPKERFSAEFPKEGPSILRIQQVVRGDSAAYFCASSPGLVGSYEQYFGPGTRLTVT.

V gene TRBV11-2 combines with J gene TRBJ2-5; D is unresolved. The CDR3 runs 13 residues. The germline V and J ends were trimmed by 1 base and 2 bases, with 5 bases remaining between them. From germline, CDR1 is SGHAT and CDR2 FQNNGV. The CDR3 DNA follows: TGTGCCAGCAGCTTAGGCGTTCAAGAGACCCAGTACTTC. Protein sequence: CASSLGVQETQYF.

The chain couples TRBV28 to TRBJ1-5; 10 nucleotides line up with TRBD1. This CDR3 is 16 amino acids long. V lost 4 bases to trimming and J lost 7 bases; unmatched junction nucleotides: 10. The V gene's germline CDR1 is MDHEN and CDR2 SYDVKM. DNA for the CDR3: TGTGCCAGCAGTTCCTTGGGACAGGGGCTCCGACAGCCCCAGCATTTT. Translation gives CASSSLGQGLRQPQHF.

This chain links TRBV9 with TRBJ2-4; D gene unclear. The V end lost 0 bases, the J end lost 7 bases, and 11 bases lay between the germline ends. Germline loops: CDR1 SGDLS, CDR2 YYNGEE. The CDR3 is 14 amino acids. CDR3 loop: CASSVGSVGNIQYF. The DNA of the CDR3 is TGTGCCAGCAGCGTAGGTTCGGTCGGTAACATTCAGTACTTC.

CDR3 in amino acids: CASSLHGTRVTSGANVLTF. CDR3 in DNA: TGTGCCAGCAGTTTGCATGGGACTAGGGTTACCTCTGGGGCCAACGTCCTGACTTTC. The chain uses TRBV28 and TRBJ2-6; 8 nucleotides agree with TRBD2. The germline V gene encodes CDR1 MDHEN and CDR2 SYDVKM. After removal of 3 bases from V and 0 bases from J, the junction contained 10 bases not matched to a gene. The CDR3 has 19 residues.

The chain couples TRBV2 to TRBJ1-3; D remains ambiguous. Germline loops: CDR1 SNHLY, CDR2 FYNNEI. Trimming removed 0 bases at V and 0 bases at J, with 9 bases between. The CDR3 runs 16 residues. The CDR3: CASSEAHSLSGNTIYF. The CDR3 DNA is TGTGCCAGCAGTGAAGCGCACAGCCTCTCTGGAAACACCATATATTTT.

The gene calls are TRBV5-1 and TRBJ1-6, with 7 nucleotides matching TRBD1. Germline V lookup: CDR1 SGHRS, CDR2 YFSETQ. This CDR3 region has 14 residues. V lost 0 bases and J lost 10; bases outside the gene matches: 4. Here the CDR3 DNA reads TGCGCCAGCAGCTTGGGACAGGGAGTCTCACCCCTCCACTTT. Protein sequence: CASSLGQGVSPLHF.

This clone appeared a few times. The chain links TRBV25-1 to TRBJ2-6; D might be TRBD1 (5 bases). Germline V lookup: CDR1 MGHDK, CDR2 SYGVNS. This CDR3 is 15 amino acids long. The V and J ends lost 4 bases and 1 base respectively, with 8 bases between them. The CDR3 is CASSARQSGANVLTF. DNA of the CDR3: TGTGCCAGCAGTGCACGACAGTCTGGGGCCAACGTCCTGACTTTC.

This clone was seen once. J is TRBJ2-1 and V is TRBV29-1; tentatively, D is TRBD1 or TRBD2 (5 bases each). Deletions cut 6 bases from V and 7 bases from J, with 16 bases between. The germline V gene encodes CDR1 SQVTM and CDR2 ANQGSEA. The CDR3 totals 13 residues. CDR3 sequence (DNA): TGCAGCGTGAATACCGGGACGTGGAATGAGCAGTTCTTC. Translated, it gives CSVNTGTWNEQFF.

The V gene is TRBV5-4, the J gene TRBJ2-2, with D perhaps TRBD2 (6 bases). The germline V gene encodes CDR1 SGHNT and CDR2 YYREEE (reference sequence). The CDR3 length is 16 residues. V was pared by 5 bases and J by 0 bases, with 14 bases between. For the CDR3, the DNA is TGTGCCAGCAGGGAGGGAACCCTAACGAACACCGGGGAGCTGTTTTTT. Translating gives CASREGTLTNTGELFF.

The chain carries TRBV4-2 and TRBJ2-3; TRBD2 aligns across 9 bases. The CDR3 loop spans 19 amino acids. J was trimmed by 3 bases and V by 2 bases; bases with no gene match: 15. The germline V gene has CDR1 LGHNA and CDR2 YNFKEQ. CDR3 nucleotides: TGTGCCAGCAGCCAATACGCCGGGACCGGGCGGGAGGGGACAGATACGCAGTATTTT. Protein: CASSQYAGTGREGTDTQYF.

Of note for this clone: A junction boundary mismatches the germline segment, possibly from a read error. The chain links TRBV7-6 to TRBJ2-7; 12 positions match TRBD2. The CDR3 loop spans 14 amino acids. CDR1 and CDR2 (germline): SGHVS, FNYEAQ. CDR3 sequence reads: CASSLAGGTYEQYF. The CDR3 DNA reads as TGTGCCAGCAGCCTAGCGGGAGGGACTTACGAGCAGTACTTC.

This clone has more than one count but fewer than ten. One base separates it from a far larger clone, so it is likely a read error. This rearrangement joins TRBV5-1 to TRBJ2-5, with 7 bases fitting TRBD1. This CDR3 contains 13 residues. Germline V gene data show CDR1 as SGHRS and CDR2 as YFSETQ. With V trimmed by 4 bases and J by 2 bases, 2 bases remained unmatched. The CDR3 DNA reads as TGCGCCAGCAGCCGGGGACAGCAAGAGACCCAGTACTTC. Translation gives CASSRGQQETQYF.

The DNA of the CDR3 is TGTGCCAGCAGCTTAACAACAGGGAGAACCGGGGAGCTGTTTTTT. Protein product: CASSLTTGRTGELFF. The V call is TRBV7-2, the J call TRBJ2-2; possibly TRBD1 for D (6 bases). This CDR3 is built from 15 residues. V dropped 2 bases and J dropped 5 bases, with 12 bases sitting between them. Looked up from germline, CDR1 is SGHTA and CDR2 is FQGNSA.

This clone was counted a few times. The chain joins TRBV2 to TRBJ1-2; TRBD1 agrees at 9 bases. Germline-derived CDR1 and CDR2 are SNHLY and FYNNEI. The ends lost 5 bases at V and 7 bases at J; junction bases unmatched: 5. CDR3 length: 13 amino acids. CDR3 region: CASSQQGAVGYTF. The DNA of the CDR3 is TGTGCCAGCAGTCAACAGGGGGCAGTTGGCTACACCTTC.

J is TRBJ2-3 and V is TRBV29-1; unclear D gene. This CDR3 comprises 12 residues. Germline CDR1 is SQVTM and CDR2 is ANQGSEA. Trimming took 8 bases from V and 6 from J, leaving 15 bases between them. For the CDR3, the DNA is TGCAGCTTTGCCCCTTTCCAGGATACGCAGTATTTT. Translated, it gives CSFAPFQDTQYF.

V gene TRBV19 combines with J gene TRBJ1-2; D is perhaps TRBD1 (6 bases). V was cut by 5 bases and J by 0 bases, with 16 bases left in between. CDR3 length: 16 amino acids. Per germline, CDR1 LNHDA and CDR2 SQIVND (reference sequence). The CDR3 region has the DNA TGTGCCAGTAGTCCTGATTCGGGGGCCGCTAACTATGGCTACACCTTC. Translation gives CASSPDSGAANYGYTF.

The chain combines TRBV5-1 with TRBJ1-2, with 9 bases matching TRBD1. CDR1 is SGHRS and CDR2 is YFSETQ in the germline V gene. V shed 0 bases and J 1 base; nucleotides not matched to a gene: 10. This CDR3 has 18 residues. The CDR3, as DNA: TGCGCCAGCAGCTTGGGTGCGTCCGGGACAGGGTATAACTATGGCTACACCTTC. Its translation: CASSLGASGTGYNYGYTF.

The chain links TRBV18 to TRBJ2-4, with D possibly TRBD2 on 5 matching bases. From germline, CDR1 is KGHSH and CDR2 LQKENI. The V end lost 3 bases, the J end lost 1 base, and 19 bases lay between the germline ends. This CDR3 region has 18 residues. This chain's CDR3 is CASSPSNFGVPAKNIQYF. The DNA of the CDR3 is TGTGCCAGCTCACCGTCAAATTTCGGGGTCCCTGCCAAAAACATTCAGTACTTC.

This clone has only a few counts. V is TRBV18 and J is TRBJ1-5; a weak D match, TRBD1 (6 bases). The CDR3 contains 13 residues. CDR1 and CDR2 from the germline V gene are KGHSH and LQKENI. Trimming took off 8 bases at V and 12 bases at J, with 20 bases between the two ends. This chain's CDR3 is CASTTSYRDNQHF. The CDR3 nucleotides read TGTGCCAGCACTACAAGCTACAGGGACAACCAGCATTTT.

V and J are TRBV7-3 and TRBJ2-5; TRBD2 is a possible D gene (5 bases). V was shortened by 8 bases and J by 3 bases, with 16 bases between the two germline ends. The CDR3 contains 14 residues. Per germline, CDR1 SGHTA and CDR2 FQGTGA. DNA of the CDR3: TGTGCCAGCGCAGCGGCCGGTAAAGAAGAGACCCAGTACTTC. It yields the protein CASAAAGKEETQYF.

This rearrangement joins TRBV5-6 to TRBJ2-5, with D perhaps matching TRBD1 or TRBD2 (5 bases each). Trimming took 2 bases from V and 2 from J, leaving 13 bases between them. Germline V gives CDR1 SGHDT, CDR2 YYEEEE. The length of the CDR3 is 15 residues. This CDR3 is CASSFWGKGQETQYF. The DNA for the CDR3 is TGTGCCAGCAGCTTCTGGGGGAAGGGTCAAGAGACCCAGTACTTC.

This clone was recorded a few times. The CDR3 region is CASKGQGLQPQHF. DNA of the CDR3: TGTGCCAGCAAAGGACAGGGGCTTCAGCCCCAGCATTTT. The rearrangement uses TRBV6-6 and TRBJ1-5, with 9 bases lining up with TRBD1. Germline lookup yields CDR1 MNHNY and CDR2 SVGAGI (reference sequence). Trimming removed 7 bases from V and 6 bases from J; junction bases left unmatched: 4. The CDR3 spans 13 residues.

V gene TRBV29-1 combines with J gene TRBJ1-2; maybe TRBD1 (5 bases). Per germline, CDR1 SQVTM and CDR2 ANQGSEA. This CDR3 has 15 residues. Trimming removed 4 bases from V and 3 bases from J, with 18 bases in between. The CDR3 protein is CSVVISGTGDYGYTF. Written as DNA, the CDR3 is TGCAGCGTTGTAATAAGCGGGACGGGGGACTATGGCTACACCTTC.

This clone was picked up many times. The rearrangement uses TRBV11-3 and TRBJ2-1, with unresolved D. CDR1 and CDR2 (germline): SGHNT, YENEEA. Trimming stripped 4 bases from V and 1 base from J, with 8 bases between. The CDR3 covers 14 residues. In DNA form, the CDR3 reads TGTGCCAGCAGCTCGTCGATGTCCTACAATGAGCAGTTCTTC. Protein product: CASSSSMSYNEQFF.

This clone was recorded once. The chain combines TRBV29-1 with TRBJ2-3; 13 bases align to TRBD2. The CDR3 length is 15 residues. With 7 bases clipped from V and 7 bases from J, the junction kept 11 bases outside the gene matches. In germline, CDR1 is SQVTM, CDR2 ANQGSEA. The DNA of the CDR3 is TGCAGCGCCGACCCTGGACTAGCGGGAGAGAATACGCAGTATTTT. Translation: CSADPGLAGENTQYF.